The entry below describes one TCR beta chain. Its cognate antigen is unknown. Time point in this sample: after neoadjuvant nivolumab, at surgical resection. Stage II-IVA oral cavity squamous cell carcinoma was new and untreated by systemic or radiation therapy. The sample originates from a study of neoadjuvant anti-PD-1 for oral cavity cancer. Study in general: Around day 43, patients without progression received a fourth nivolumab dose before surgery.

Germline-derived CDR1 and CDR2 are SQVTM and ANQGSEA. The CDR3 has 14 amino acids. Trimming left V 3 bases short and J 4 bases short, with 12 bases between. The study's findings and limits: Only a few patients per response group were TCR-analyzed; validation needed. Higher pretreatment blood Treg/Th17 ratios correlated with higher pretreatment blood and lower post-treatment tumor TCRbeta clonality.

Using immunoSEQ multiplex PCR, the repertoire was profiled, and TCRdb retains in-frame clones only, with some absent. This table has 7,500 to 8,000 clones, approximately 61% appearing once. This clonotype originated in a person aged 35 to 85 with oral cavity squamous cell carcinoma. The J gene is TRBJ2-2, the V gene TRBV29-1; the D is unclear. The input for sequencing was PBMCs, taken after nivolumab (anti-PD-1) treatment. The CDR3 spells CSVDGRPGTGELFF. CDR3 DNA: TGCAGCGTTGACGGCAGGCCCGGCACCGGGGAGCTGTTTTTT.